Sequencing of this T cell receptor beta chain was carried out in a study of T cells in Graves' hyperthyroidism and ophthalmopathy. Uncontrolled infection, other autoimmune disease, pregnancy or lactation led to exclusion. Together with thyroid ultrasound, orbital computed tomography, serum thyroxine and TRAb, clinical symptoms were used for diagnoses. Germline V gene data show CDR1 as LGHDT and CDR2 as YNNKEL (reference sequence). This CDR3 contains 14 residues. The V gene end was trimmed by 7 bases and the J gene end by 0 bases; junction bases not matched to a gene: 5. In this sample, this clonotype turned up many times. Its target is not known. The study, taken as a whole, reports: Expanded thyroid clonotypes (above 0.001) were mostly also found in blood. Before onset, by a median of 6.5 months, the model predicted ophthalmopathy.

RNA transcripts gave rise to amplified TCR beta CDR3 regions. First-round RT-PCR with HTBI primers amplified the TCR CDR3 region. TCRdb re-derived calls from the multiplex PCR reads in MiXCR, one entry per CDR3 protein. The table lists about 200,000 distinct CDR3 sequences, around 20% of them singletons. Sequencing was performed on blood. The clonotype comes from a man aged 35 to 55 with Graves' hyperthyroidism. The chain is built from TRBV3-1 and TRBJ2-7, with 8 bases aligning to TRBD1. The CDR3 DNA reads TGTGCCAGCACCGCACAGGGGGACTCCTACGAGCAGTACTTC. This translates into CASTAQGDSYEQYF.